This T cell receptor beta chain appears in the sequencing data of a study of shared clonotypes between healthy human individuals. Study outcomes and limitations: Naive subsets generally exceeded memory subsets in estimated richness.

Remarks on this clone: What it binds is not known.

The J segment lost 0 bases and the V segment lost 0 bases, leaving 3 bases of the junction unmatched. The length of the CDR3 is 16 residues. Germline loops: CDR1 LGHNA, CDR2 YNFKEQ. Both subsets, CD45RA+ naive and CD45RA-negative memory, were split from the CD4+ cells. Measured with immunoSEQ multiplex PCR; TCRdb has only the in-frame clones, and not every one. The data hold about 1.1 million clones, with about 84% observed a single time. The genes are TRBV4-2 and TRBJ2-3; 7 bases are a match to TRBD2. The sample comprised memory CD4+ T cells from PBMCs. The subset was: CD45RA-negative fraction. The sequence derives from a man between 18 and 35 years old in good health. Some clones in this sample may be carry-over from other donors' samples. The CDR3 loop reads CASSQEGGSSTDTQYF. The CDR3 coding sequence is TGTGCCAGCAGCCAAGAGGGCGGGAGTAGCACAGATACGCAGTATTTT.